This TCR beta chain was retrieved from a study of CXCR3-negative and CXCR3-positive naive CD8 T cells. Overall study: The dataset comprises approximately 140 million TRB reads in total, with about 1.5 +/- 0.3 million reads per library.

UMI-labeled TRB cDNA libraries were prepared by 5' RACE. One entry per CDR3 protein, without DNA, is what TCRdb gives after re-calling the 5' RACE reads. The sample table includes more than 80,000 distinct CDR3 sequences. Study-wide results and caveats: The TRB CDR3s that CXCR3-positive naive cells carried were more hydrophobic than those of CXCR3-negative naive cells. TRB CDR3 properties served as the basis for inferring TCR strength, and surface CD5 was comparable between naive subsets.

Investigators sorted each CD8+ T cell subset in triplicate, taking 250,000 to 300,000 cells each time. CD45RO-CCR7+CD27+CD95- was the phenotype of naive CD8+ T cells. A note on this clonotype: What it recognizes is unknown.

This CDR3 region has 19 residues. Germline assignment: CDR1 MDHEN and CDR2 SYDVKM. The chain employs TRBV28 and TRBJ1-6; TCRdb's D gene call, TRBD1, goes unchecked for lack of DNA. The clonotype comes from a human donor in good health. Some clones in this sample may be carry-over from other donors' samples. The source material was naive CXCR3+ CD8+ T cells from blood. Subset meaning: CD45RO-CCR7+CD27+CD95- naive CD8+ T cells expressing CXCR3 (TNR3+). CDR3 amino acids: CASSPILTGDYTINSPLHF.